This passage covers 23 T cell receptor beta chains from one sample sequenced in a study of shared clonotypes between healthy human individuals. Clones were read by immunoSEQ multiplex PCR, and TCRdb kept only the in-frame ones, dropping some. The sample has 2.5 million or so clones; around 94% are singletons. The material sequenced was naive CD4+ T cells sorted from blood. Subset defined: CD45RA+ positively selected. The receptor source for this set is a man aged 18 to 35 in good health.

This chain joins TRBV30 and TRBJ1-2; weak D call: TRBD1 (5 bases). The germline gives CDR1 GTSNPN, CDR2 SVGIG (reference sequence). V was clipped by 8 bases and J by 8 bases, with 15 bases between them. This CDR3 is built from 11 residues. The chain's CDR3 is CALEWRGGYTF. Here the CDR3 DNA reads TGTGCCCTAGAATGGCGGGGGGGCTACACCTTC.

V is TRBV7-2 and J is TRBJ2-5; D remains unclear. The CDR3 is 13 amino acids. With 1 base removed from V and 3 bases from J, the gap between germline ends came to 6 bases. CDR1 and CDR2 from the germline V gene are SGHTA and FQGNSA. CDR3 protein: CASSLEWKETQYF. The CDR3 nucleotides read TGTGCCAGCAGCTTAGAGTGGAAAGAGACCCAGTACTTC.

In nucleotides, the CDR3 is TGTGCCAGCAGCCCGGGGGGGTTCCTCAATGAAAAACTGTTTTTT. This encodes CASSPGGFLNEKLFF. The V and J genes are TRBV5-5 and TRBJ1-4, with D perhaps matching TRBD1 (5 bases). In germline, CDR1 is SGHKS, CDR2 YYEKEE (reference sequence). The V and J ends lost 4 bases and 5 bases respectively, with 15 bases between them. The CDR3 length is 15 residues.

The chain joins TRBV7-9 to TRBJ2-1, with TRBD2 matching over 9 bases. Germline V gives CDR1 SEHNR, CDR2 FQNEAQ (reference sequence). There are 15 residues in the CDR3. V dropped 5 bases and J dropped 8; count of bases not matched to a gene: 10. Here the CDR3 DNA reads TGTGCCAGCAGCCTCGGAGCGGGGGGCCGGGATGAGCAGTTCTTC. This gives the protein CASSLGAGGRDEQFF.

J is TRBJ2-7 and V is TRBV7-2, with TRBD1 identical over 9 bases. The germline V gene has CDR1 SGHTA and CDR2 FQGNSA. Trimming at V came to 4 bases and at J to 3 bases, leaving 7 bases not matched to a gene. This CDR3 has 15 residues. In DNA, the CDR3 is TGTGCCAGCAGCTCTACCGGGACAGGGAGCTACGAGCAGTACTTC. Protein product: CASSSTGTGSYEQYF.

The rearrangement joins TRBV27 to TRBJ1-6; maybe TRBD1 (5 bases). Per germline, CDR1 MNHEY and CDR2 SMNVEV (reference sequence). The V end was cut by 2 bases, the J end by 3 bases, with 5 bases between. CDR3 length: 14 amino acids. The chain's CDR3 is CASSLDSYNSPLHF. In DNA form, the CDR3 reads TGTGCCAGCAGTTTAGACAGCTATAATTCACCCCTCCACTTT.

The chain recombines TRBV28 with TRBJ1-3; the D gene is possibly TRBD1 (5 bases). Trimming left V 7 bases short and J 0 bases short, with 22 bases between. The CDR3 covers 18 residues. Germline lookup yields CDR1 MDHEN and CDR2 SYDVKM. CDR3 residues: CASIDPLGKGDSGNTIYF. The CDR3, as DNA: TGTGCCAGCATAGACCCATTGGGGAAAGGGGACTCTGGAAACACCATATATTTT.

The V call is TRBV10-3, the J call TRBJ2-4, with 9 bases lining up with TRBD2. Germline CDR1 and CDR2: ENHRY and SYGVKD. CDR3 length: 17 amino acids. After removal of 0 bases from V and 8 bases from J, the junction contained 11 bases not matched to a gene. The CDR3 protein is CAISESSGRSKGDIQYF. Here the CDR3 DNA reads TGTGCCATCAGTGAGTCTAGCGGGAGATCGAAGGGGGACATTCAGTACTTC.

This chain connects TRBV18 to TRBJ2-1; D gene ambiguous. Germline V lookup: CDR1 KGHSH, CDR2 LQKENI. The V and J ends lost 3 bases and 8 bases respectively, with 11 bases between them. The CDR3 has 13 residues. CDR3 protein: CASSPQNSDEQFF. The CDR3, as DNA: TGTGCCAGCTCACCTCAGAACAGTGATGAGCAGTTCTTC.

The chain carries TRBV5-1 and TRBJ2-7, with 14 bases lining up with TRBD2. Germline CDR1 reads SGHRS; CDR2 reads YFSETQ. With V trimmed by 0 bases and J by 7 bases, 18 bases remained unmatched. This CDR3 contains 20 residues. This chain's CDR3 is CASSLELGSGGLAGAGEQYF. Here the CDR3 DNA reads TGCGCCAGCAGCTTGGAATTGGGCTCAGGGGGACTAGCGGGAGCGGGTGAGCAGTACTTC.

The chain joins TRBV28 to TRBJ1-5; D remains unclear. Germline CDR1 MDHEN, CDR2 SYDVKM. The CDR3 contains 15 residues. The ends were cut back, 6 bases at V and 1 base at J, with 13 bases in the middle. The CDR3 protein is CASSYYLGSNQPQHF. CDR3 sequence (DNA): TGTGCCAGCAGCTACTATCTGGGGAGCAATCAGCCCCAGCATTTT.

The gene calls are TRBV11-2 and TRBJ2-5; 16 bases are shared with TRBD2. The CDR3 is 18 amino acids. Germline CDR1 reads SGHAT; CDR2 reads FQNNGV. Trimming removed 5 bases from V and 1 base from J; junction bases left unmatched: 7. Here the CDR3 DNA reads TGTGCCAGCAGCATCGGGACTAGCGGGAGGGGGGTCCAAGAGACCCAGTACTTC. Its protein is CASSIGTSGRGVQETQYF.

Concerning this clone: The sample contains more than one DNA sequence encoding this CDR3. The chain couples TRBV10-3 to TRBJ2-3; TRBD2 matches at 9 bases. Germline CDR1 reads ENHRY; CDR2 reads SYGVKD. This CDR3 contains 17 residues. Unmatched junction bases numbered 5, after V lost 0 bases and J lost 1 base. CDR3 amino acids: CAISESKAGGRTDTQYF. The DNA for the CDR3 is TGTGCCATCAGTGAGTCGAAAGCGGGAGGACGCACAGATACGCAGTATTTT.

Only one count was recorded for this clone. The V call is TRBV6-1, the J call TRBJ2-3; 11 bases are shared with TRBD1. The CDR3 contains 15 residues. Germline V gives CDR1 MNHNS, CDR2 SASEGT. V dropped 6 bases and J dropped 6; count of bases not matched to a gene: 8. CDR3 nucleotides: TGTGCCAGCAGGCTAGGGACAGGGGGAGGGGATACGCAGTATTTT. Protein product: CASRLGTGGGDTQYF.

V and J are TRBV6-5 and TRBJ2-3; D not certain. This CDR3 has 16 amino acids. The germline CDR1 and CDR2 sequences are MNHEY and SVGAGI. Trimming left V 0 bases short and J 4 bases short, with 14 bases between. CDR3 protein: CASSYSTQNRADTQYF. CDR3 DNA: TGTGCCAGCAGTTACTCAACACAGAATCGCGCAGATACGCAGTATTTT.

The chain uses TRBV7-8 and TRBJ2-7; a possible D gene is TRBD1 (6 bases). The V gene lost 5 bases and the J gene lost 1 base, with 21 bases spanning the gap. The CDR3 is made up of 17 amino acids. Germline V gene sequence: CDR1 SGHVS, CDR2 FQNEAQ. CDR3: CASSARRTVHPSYEQYF. The CDR3 DNA sequence: TGTGCCAGCAGCGCCAGGCGGACAGTCCACCCGTCCTACGAGCAGTACTTC.

Regarding this clone: This CDR3 is also generated by other DNA sequences in the sample. The rearrangement links TRBV18 to TRBJ1-1; TRBD1 is a possible D gene (5 bases). The CDR3 extends over 13 amino acids. V shed 5 bases and J shed 1 base, with 8 bases lying between them. Germline lookup yields CDR1 KGHSH and CDR2 LQKENI. The CDR3 DNA is TGTGCCAGCTCAGCAACAGGGAACACTGAAGCTTTCTTT. This codes for CASSATGNTEAFF.

The chain joins TRBV18 to TRBJ2-2; perhaps TRBD1 as D (7 bases). This CDR3 has 15 amino acids. Germline CDR1 and CDR2: KGHSH and LQKENI. V was shortened by 3 bases and J by 4 bases, with 12 bases between the two germline ends. CDR3 sequence (DNA): TGTGCCAGCTCACCGAACAGGGGAGGCACCGGGGAGCTGTTTTTT. It translates to CASSPNRGGTGELFF.

The chain is built from TRBV1 and TRBJ1-4. TRBV1 is a listed pseudogene. The CDR3 is 16 residues long. In nucleotides, the CDR3 is TGCACCAGCACCTATAATCACCGGGCCAACGATGAAAAACTGTTTTTT. This sequence encodes CTSTYNHRANDEKLFF.

V is TRBV27 and J is TRBJ1-6; the match to TRBD1 covers 10 bases. Losses at the gene ends were 4 bases for V and 6 bases for J; bases not matched to a gene: 9. The CDR3 is 17 residues long. Germline CDR1 and CDR2: MNHEY and SMNVEV (reference sequence). As DNA, the CDR3 is TGTGCCAGCAGTTCTCCACCGGGACAGGGGTTTAATTCACCCCTCCACTTT. This gives the protein CASSSPPGQGFNSPLHF.

About this clone: Within the sample, other DNA sequences also encode this same CDR3. The V and J genes are TRBV5-4 and TRBJ2-3; the match to TRBD2 covers 8 bases. The trim removed 4 bases at V and 2 bases at J, leaving 6 bases unmatched. CDR1 and CDR2 from the germline V gene are SGHNT and YYREEE (reference sequence). The CDR3 is 15 amino acids. The CDR3 loop reads CASSLGRGSTDTQYF. CDR3 sequence (DNA): TGTGCCAGCAGCCTCGGGAGGGGTTCCACAGATACGCAGTATTTT.

The rearrangement uses TRBV6-5 and TRBJ1-6, with D possibly TRBD1 on 5 matching bases. In germline, CDR1 is MNHEY, CDR2 SVGAGI. With 0 bases removed from V and 9 bases from J, the gap between germline ends came to 12 bases. This CDR3 comprises 15 residues. The CDR3 spells CASSYSEGRGSPLHF. The CDR3 DNA reads TGTGCCAGCAGTTACTCGGAGGGAAGGGGTTCACCCCTCCACTTT.

This chain uses TRBV14 with TRBJ2-7; the D is unclear. Germline assignment: CDR1 SGHDN and CDR2 FVKESK. The CDR3 loop spans 12 amino acids. V was clipped by 4 bases and J by 3 bases, with 7 bases between them. Here the CDR3 reads CASSRSLYEQYF. The DNA for the CDR3 is TGTGCCAGCAGCCGAAGCCTCTACGAGCAGTACTTC.